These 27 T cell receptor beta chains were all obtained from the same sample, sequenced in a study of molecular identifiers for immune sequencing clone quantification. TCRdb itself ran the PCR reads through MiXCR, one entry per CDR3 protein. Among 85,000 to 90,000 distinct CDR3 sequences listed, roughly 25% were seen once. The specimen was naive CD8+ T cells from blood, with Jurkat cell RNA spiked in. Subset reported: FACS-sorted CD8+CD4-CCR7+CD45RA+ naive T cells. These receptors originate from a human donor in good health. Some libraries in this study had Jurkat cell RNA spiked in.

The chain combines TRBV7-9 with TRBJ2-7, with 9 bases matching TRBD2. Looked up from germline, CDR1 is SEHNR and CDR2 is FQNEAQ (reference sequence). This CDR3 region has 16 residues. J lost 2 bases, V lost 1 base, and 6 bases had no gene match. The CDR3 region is CASSLGASGNPYEQYF. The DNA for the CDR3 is TGTGCCAGCAGCTTAGGTGCTAGCGGGAACCCCTACGAGCAGTACTTC.

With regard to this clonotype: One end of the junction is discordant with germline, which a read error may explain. The CDR3 loop reads CSVSLMNTEAFF. DNA for the CDR3: TGCAGCGTTTCGCTCATGAACACTGAAGCTTTCTTC. J is TRBJ1-1 and V is TRBV29-1; D gene ambiguous. CDR3 length: 12 residues. Germline assignment: CDR1 SQVTM and CDR2 ANQGSEA. Full variable domain (missing parts from reference TRBV29-1 and TRBJ1-1): SAVISQKPSRDICQRGTSLTIQCQVDSQVTMMFWYRQQPGQSLTLIATANQGSEATYESGFVIDKFPISRPNLTFSTLTVSNMSPEDSSIYLCSVSLMNTEAFFGQGTRLTVV.

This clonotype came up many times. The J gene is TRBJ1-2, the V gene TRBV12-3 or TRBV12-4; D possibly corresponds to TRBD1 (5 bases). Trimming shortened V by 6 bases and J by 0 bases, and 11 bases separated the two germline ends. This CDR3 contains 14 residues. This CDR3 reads CASSSGGANYGYTF. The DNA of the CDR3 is TGTGCCAGCAGCTCAGGAGGGGCTAACTATGGCTACACCTTC.

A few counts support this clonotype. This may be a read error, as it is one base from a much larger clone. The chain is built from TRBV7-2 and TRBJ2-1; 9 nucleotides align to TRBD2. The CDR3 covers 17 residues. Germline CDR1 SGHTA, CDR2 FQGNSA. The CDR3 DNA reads TGTGCCAGCAACTTATCTCCGGGACTAGCCGCTAACAATGAGCAGTTCTTC. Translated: CASNLSPGLAANNEQFF.

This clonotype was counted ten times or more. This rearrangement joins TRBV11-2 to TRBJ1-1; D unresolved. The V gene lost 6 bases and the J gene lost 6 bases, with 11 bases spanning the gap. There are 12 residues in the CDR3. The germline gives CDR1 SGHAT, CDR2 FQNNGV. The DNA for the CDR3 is TGTGCCAGCAGTCAAGGGCTGTCTGAAGCTTTCTTT. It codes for CASSQGLSEAFF.

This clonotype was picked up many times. For the CDR3, the DNA is TGTGCCAGCAGCCAGTACCTAGCGGGATCTAGCACAGATACGCAGTATTTT. Residues: CASSQYLAGSSTDTQYF. The V call is TRBV12-3 or TRBV12-4, the J call TRBJ2-3; 9 bases agree with TRBD2. The CDR3 is made up of 17 amino acids. With V trimmed by 6 bases and J by 0 bases, 10 bases remained unmatched.

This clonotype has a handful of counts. The CDR3 nucleotides are TGTGCCAGCAGTTTATGGAGGGGTGCCTACGAGCAGTACTTC. Translating it yields CASSLWRGAYEQYF. The chain couples TRBV27 to TRBJ2-7, with a possible D match to TRBD2 (6 bases). CDR1 is MNHEY and CDR2 is SMNVEV in the germline V gene (reference sequence). V dropped 1 base and J dropped 2 bases, with 9 bases sitting between them. The CDR3 is 14 amino acids.

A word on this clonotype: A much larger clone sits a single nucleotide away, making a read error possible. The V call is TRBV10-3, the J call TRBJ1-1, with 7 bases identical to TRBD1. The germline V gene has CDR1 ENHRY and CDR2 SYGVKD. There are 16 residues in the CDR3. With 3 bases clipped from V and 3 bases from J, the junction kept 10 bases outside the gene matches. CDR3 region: CAISDRGRGSHTEAFF. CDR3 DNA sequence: TGTGCCATCAGTGACCGGGGCAGGGGGTCACACACTGAAGCTTTCTTT.

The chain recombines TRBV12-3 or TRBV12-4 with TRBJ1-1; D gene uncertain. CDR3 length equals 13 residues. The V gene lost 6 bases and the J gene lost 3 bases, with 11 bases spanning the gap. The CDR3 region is CASSLVLDTEAFF. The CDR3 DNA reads TGTGCCAGCAGCCTAGTACTCGACACTGAAGCTTTCTTT.

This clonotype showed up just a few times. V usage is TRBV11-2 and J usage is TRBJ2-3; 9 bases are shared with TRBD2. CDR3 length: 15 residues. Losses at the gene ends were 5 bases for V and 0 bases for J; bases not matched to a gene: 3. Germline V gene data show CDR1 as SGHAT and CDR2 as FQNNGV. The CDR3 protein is CASSTGTSSTDTQYF. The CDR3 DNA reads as TGTGCCAGCAGCACCGGGACTAGCAGCACAGATACGCAGTATTTT. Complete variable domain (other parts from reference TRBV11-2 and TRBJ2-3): EAGVAQSPRYKIIEKRQSVAFWCNPISGHATLYWYQQILGQGPKLLIQFQNNGVVDDSQLPKDRFSAERLKGVDSTLKIQPAKLEDSAVYLCASSTGTSSTDTQYFGPGTRLTVL.

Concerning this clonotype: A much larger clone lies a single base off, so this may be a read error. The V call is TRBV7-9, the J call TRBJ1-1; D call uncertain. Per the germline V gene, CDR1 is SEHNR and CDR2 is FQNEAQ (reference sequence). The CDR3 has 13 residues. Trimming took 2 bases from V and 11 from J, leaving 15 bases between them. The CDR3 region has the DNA TGTGCCAGCAGCTTAATAGATCGGATAGAGGCTTTCTTT. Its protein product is CASSLIDRIEAFF.

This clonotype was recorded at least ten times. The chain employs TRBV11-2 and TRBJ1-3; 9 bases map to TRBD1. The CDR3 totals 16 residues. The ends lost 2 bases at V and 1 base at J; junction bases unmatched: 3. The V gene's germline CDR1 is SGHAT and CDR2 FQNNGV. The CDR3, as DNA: TGTGCCAGCAGCTTACGGGACAGGGCGTCTGGAAACACCATATATTTT. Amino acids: CASSLRDRASGNTIYF.

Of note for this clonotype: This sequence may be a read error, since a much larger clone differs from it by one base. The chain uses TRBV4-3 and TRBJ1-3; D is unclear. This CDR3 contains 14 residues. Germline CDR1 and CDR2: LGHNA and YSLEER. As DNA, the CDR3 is TGCGCCAGCAGCCAAGGAGTCTCTGGAAAGACCATATATTTT. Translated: CASSQGVSGKTIYF.

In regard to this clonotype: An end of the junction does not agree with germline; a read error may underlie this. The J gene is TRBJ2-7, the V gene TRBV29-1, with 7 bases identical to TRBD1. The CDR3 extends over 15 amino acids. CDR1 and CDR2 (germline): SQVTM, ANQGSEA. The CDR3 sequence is CSVELRDSQAYEQHF. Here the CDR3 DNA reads TGCAGCGTTGAGCTCCGGGACAGTCAAGCCTACGAGCAGCACTTC.

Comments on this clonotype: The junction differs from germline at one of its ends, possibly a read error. The DNA for the CDR3 is TGTGCCAGCAGTTTTGGGAACATTGAAGCTTTCTTT. Amino acid sequence: CASSFGNIEAFF. The gene calls are TRBV6-2 or TRBV6-3 and TRBJ1-1; D gene unclear. The CDR3 spans 12 residues. The germline gives CDR1 MNHEY, CDR2 SVGEGT.

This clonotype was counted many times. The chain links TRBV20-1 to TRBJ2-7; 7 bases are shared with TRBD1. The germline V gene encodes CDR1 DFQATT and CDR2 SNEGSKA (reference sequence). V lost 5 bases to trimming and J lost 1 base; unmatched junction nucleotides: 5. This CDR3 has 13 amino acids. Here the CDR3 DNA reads TGCAGTGCTCCCGGACAGGATTCCTACGAGCAGTACTTC. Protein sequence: CSAPGQDSYEQYF.

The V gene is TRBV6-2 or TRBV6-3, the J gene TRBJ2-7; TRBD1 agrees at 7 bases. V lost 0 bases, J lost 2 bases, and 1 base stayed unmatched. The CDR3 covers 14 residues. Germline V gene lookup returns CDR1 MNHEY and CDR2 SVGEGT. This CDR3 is CASSYSDRTYEQYF. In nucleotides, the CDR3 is TGTGCCAGCAGTTACTCGGACAGGACCTACGAGCAGTACTTC.

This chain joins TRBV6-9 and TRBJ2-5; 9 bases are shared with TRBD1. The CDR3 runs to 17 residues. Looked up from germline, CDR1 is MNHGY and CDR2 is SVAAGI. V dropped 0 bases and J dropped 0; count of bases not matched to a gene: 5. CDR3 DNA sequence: TGTGCCAGCAGTTATTCGCCGACAGGGGGTTACCAAGAGACCCAGTACTTC. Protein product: CASSYSPTGGYQETQYF.

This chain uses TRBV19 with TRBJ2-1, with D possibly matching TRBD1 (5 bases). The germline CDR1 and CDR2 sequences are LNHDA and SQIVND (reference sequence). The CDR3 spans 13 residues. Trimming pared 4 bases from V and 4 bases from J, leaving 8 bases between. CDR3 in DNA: TGTGCCAGTAGTACGACAGATTACAATGAGCAGTTCTTC. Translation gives CASSTTDYNEQFF.

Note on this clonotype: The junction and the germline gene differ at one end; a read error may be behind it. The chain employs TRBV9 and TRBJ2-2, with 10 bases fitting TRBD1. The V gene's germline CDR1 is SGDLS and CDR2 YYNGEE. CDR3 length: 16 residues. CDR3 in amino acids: CASSVEDRGNTGELLF. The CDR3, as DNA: TGTGCCAGCAGCGTAGAGGACAGGGGGAACACCGGGGAGCTGCTTTTT.

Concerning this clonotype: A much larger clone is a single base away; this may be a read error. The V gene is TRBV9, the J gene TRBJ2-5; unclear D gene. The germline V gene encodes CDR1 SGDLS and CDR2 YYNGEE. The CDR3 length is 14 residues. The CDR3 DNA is TGTGCCAGCGGCGTAGCTGGGGTACTCGAGACCCAGTACTTC. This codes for CASGVAGVLETQYF.

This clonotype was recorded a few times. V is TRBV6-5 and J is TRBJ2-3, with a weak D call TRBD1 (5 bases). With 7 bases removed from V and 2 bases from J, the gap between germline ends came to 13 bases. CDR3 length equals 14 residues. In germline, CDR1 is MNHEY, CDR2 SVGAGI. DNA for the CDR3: TGTGCCAGCACCGGAGCAGGGCCCACAGATACGCAGTATTTT. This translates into CASTGAGPTDTQYF.

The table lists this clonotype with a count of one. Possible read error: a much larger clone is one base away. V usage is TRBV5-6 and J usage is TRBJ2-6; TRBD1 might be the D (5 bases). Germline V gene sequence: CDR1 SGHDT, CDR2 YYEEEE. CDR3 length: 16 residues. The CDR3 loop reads CASSLELISGANVLPF. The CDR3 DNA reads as TGTGCCAGCAGCTTGGAGCTGATCTCTGGGGCCAACGTCCTGCCTTTC.

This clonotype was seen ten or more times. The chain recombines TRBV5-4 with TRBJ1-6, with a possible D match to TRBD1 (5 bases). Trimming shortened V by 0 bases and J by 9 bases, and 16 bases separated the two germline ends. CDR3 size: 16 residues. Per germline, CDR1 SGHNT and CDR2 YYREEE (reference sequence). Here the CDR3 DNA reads TGTGCCAGCAGCTTGGGTTTACCGGGACCAAGTTCACCCCTCCACTTT. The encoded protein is CASSLGLPGPSSPLHF.

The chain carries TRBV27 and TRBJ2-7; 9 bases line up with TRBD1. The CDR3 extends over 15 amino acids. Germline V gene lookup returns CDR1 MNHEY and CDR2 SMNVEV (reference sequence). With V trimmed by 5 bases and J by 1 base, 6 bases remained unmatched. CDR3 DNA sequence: TGTGCCAGCAGTACCTCCGGACAGGGGTCCTACGAGCAGTACTTC. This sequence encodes CASSTSGQGSYEQYF.

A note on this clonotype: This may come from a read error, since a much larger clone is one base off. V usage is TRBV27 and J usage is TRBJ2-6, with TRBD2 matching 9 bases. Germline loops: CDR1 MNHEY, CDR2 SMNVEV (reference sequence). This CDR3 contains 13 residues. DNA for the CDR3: TGTGCCAGCAGTCCTAGCGGGGCCAACGTCCCGACTTTC. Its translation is CASSPSGANVPTF.

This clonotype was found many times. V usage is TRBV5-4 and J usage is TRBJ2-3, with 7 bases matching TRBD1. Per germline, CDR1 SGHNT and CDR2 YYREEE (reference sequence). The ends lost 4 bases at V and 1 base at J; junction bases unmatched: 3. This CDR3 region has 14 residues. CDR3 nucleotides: TGTGCCAGCAGCACAGGGACAGGCACAGATACGCAGTATTTT. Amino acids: CASSTGTGTDTQYF.